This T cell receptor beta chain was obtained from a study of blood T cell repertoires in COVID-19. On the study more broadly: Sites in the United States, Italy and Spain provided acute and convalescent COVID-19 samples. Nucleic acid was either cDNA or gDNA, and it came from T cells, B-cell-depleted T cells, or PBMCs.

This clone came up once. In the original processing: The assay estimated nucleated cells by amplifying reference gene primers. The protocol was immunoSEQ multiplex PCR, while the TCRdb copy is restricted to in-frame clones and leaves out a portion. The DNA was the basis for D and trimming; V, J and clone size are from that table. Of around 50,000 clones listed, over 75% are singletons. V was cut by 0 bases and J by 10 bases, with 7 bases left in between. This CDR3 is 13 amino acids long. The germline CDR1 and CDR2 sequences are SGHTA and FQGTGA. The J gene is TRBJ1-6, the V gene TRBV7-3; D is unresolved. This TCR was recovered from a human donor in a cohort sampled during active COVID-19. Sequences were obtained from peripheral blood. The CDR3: CASSLTSRSPLHF. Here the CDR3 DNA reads TGTGCCAGCAGCTTAACTTCTAGGTCACCCCTCCACTTT.